This entry is about one TCR beta chain. Per the authors' pipeline: Estimated nucleated cell counts came from reference gene primer amplification. TCRdb keeps only in-frame clones here, not all; method: immunoSEQ multiplex PCR. V and J calls and clone size are given by that table; D and trimming were obtained from the DNA. This table has roughly 120,000 clones, about 85% appearing once. This sample was included in a study of blood T cell repertoires in COVID-19. In the study overall: From T cells, B-cell-depleted T cells, or PBMCs came the material, which was cDNA or gDNA.

Trimming left V 5 bases short and J 5 bases short, with 16 bases between. Germline V gene lookup returns CDR1 SEHNR and CDR2 FQNEAQ (reference sequence). This CDR3 has 15 residues. The sequence derives from a woman aged 55-69 years with COVID-19, enrolled during active disease. The sequencing input was peripheral blood. The rearrangement links TRBV7-9 to TRBJ1-5; D gene uncertain. CDR3 nucleotide sequence: TGTGCCAGCAGCCCCTATGGGTTGGAGGATCAGCCCCAGCATTTT. It encodes CASSPYGLEDQPQHF.